This record looks at one T cell receptor beta chain sequence and its context. This clone's antigen is unknown. Qualities for individual bases were not recorded, and no much larger clone is one base off. This sample was included in a study of blood T cell repertoires in COVID-19 (dated by TCRdb to the early 2020s). For the wider study: Collaborator samples came from the United States, Italy and Spain and covered acute and convalescent phases of COVID-19. The material from the prospective study consisted of cDNA or gDNA derived from T cells, B-cell-depleted T cells, or PBMCs. Deeply sampled blood TCRbeta repertoires from subjects exposed to, actively infected with, or recovered from COVID-19 were included in the dataset. The repertoires were released in a freely available public database meant as a resource for research on the immune response to SARS-CoV-2. Samples came from the ongoing ImmuneRACE study (first 160 participants) plus 1,254 subjects from 6 global collaborators. Nearly every sample came with metadata listing a de-identified subject ID, COVID-19 status, age in years and sex. Where available, HLA class I and class II types were obtained from metadata supplied by the sample provider rather than from assay-based typing.

Collaborating institutions collected whole blood in K2EDTA tubes following their own protocols. For TCRbeta analysis, collaborators shipped samples in one of three forms: frozen whole blood, isolated PBMCs, or DNA extracted from either of those sample types. The immunoSEQ Assay, a bias-controlled multiplex PCR, was used to amplify TCRbeta CDR3 regions from genomic DNA. Under the source paper's analysis protocol: The number of nucleated cells in each sample was estimated by amplification of reference gene primers within the assay. To quantify the absolute abundance of each unique TCRbeta CDR3 rearrangement, sequence reads were collapsed and filtered. For each sample, productive Simpson clonality was calculated as the square root of Simpson's diversity index over productive rearrangements. Imported from immuneACCESS, the table was reduced by TCRdb to in-frame sequences with V and J called. These copies leave out some clones; in studies compared against another copy, an unresolved V gene accounts for under half, and the cause of the remainder is not known. The V and J calls and clone size come from that table; D and trimming were worked out from the DNA. The sample yields about 240,000 clones; about 82% were counted once. The ten largest clones represent over 9% of the sample.

The CDR3, cysteine through phenylalanine, is 17 amino acids long. Only the CDR3 part of the read is kept: 51 bases, read in frame from the first base. Ends trimmed: V by 1 base, J by 0 bases; bases unmatched to a gene: 7. CDR1 and CDR2 are read off the germline V gene as SGHAT and FQNNGV. Broader findings and caveats from the paper: Clinical and demographic metadata were provided uncurated, with the amount varying by source and participant.

The sequence was collected from a man at least 80 years old with acute or convalescent COVID-19. Sequencing used peripheral blood. Here the chain combines TRBV11-2 and TRBJ1-1; 8 bases in between match TRBD1. CDR3 reads: CASSLVRTGGVNTEAFF. The bases are TGTGCCAGCAGCTTAGTCCGAACAGGGGGGGTGAACACTGAAGCTTTCTTT.